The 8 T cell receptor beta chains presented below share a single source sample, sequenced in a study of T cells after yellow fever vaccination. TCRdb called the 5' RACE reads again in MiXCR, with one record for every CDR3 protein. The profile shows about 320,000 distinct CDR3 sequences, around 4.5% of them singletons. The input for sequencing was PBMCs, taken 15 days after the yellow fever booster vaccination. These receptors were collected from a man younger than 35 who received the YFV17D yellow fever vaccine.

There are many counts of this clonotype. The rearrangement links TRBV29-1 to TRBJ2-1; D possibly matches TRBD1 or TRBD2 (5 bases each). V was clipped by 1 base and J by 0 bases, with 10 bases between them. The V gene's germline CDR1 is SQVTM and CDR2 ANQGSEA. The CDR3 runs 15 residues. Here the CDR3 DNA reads TGCAGCGTTGAAGGAGAGGGGAGCTCCTACAATGAGCAGTTCTTC. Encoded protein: CSVEGEGSSYNEQFF.

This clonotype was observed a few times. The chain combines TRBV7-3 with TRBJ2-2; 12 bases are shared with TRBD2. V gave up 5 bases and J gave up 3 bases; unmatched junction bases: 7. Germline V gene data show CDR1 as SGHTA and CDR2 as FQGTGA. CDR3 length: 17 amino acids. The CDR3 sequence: CASSPGLAGRHTGELFF. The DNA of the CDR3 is TGTGCCAGCAGCCCTGGACTAGCGGGGCGTCACACCGGGGAGCTGTTTTTT. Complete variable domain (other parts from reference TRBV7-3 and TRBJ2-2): GAGVSQTPSNKVTEKGKYVELRCDPISGHTALYWYRQSLGQGPEFLIYFQGTGAADDSGLPNDRFFAVRPEGSVSTLKIQRTERGDSAVYLCASSPGLAGRHTGELFFGEGSRLTVL.

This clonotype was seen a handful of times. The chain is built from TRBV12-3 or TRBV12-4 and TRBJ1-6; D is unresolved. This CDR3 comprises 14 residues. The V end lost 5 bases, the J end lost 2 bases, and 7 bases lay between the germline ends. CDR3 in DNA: TGTGCCAGCAGTCACCCAGCCTATAATTCACCCCTCCACTTT. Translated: CASSHPAYNSPLHF.

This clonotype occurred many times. CDR3 loop: CASSVGVGRPNTEAFF. The DNA for the CDR3 is TGTGCCAGCAGCGTAGGCGTGGGACGCCCGAACACTGAAGCTTTCTTT. This chain uses TRBV9 with TRBJ1-1; tentative D call: TRBD1 (5 bases). Germline V gene data show CDR1 as SGDLS and CDR2 as YYNGEE. With 0 bases removed from V and 1 base from J, the gap between germline ends came to 13 bases. The CDR3 is made up of 16 amino acids.

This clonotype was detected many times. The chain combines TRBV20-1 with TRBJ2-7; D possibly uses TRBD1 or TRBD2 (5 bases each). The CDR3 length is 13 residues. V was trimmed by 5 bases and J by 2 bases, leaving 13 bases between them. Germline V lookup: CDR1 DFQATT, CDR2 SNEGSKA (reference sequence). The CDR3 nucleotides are TGCAGTGCTTGGGGCCGAGGGACCTACGAGCAGTACTTC. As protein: CSAWGRGTYEQYF.

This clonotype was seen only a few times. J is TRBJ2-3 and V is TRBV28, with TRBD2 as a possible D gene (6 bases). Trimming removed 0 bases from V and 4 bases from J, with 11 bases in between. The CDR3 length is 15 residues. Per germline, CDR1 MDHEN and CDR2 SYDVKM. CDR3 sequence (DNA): TGTGCCAGCAGTTTATGGGGAGGTGGTGCAGATACGCAGTATTTT. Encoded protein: CASSLWGGGADTQYF.

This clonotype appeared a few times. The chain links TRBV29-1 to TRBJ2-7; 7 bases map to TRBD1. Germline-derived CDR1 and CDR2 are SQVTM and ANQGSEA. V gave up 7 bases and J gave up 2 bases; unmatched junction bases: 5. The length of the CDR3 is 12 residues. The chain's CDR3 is CSGGTDTYEQYF. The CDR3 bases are TGCAGCGGGGGGACAGATACCTACGAGCAGTACTTC.

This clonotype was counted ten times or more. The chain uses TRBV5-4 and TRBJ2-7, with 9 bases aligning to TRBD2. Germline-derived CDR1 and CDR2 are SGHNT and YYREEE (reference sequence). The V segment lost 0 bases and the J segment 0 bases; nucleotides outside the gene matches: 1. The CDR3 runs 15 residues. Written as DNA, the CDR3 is TGTGCCAGCAGCTTGGCAGCGGGGGGCTCCTACGAGCAGTACTTC. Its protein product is CASSLAAGGSYEQYF.